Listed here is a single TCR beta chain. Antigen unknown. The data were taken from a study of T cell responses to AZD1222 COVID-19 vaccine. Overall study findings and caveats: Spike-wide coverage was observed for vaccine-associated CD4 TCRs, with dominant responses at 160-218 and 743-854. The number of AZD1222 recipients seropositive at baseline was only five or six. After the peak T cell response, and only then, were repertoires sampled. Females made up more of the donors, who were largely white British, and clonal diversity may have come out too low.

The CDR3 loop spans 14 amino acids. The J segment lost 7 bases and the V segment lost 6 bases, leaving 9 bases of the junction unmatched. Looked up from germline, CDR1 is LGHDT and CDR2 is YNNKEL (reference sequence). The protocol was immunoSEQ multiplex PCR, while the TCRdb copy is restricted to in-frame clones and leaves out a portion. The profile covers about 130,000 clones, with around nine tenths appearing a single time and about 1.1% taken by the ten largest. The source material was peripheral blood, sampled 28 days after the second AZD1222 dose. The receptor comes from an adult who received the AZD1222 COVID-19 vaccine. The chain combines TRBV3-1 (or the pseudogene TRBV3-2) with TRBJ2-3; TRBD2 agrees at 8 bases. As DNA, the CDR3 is TGTGCCAGCAGTCAACCGGGGGGGCGGAATACGCAGTATTTT. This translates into CASSQPGGRNTQYF.